Listed here are 26 T cell receptor beta chains from one sample, sequenced in a study of blood T cell repertoires in COVID-19. Sequencing used immunoSEQ multiplex PCR; TCRdb keeps in-frame clones, though not all of them. In the table there are about 670,000 clones, about 90% of which are singletons. The sample was peripheral blood. The receptor source for this set is a woman younger than 35 with acute or convalescent COVID-19.

V gene TRBV27 combines with J gene TRBJ1-1, with D perhaps matching TRBD1 (5 bases). The V gene lost 8 bases and the J gene lost 1 base, with 11 bases spanning the gap. Germline V CDR1 and CDR2: MNHEY, SMNVEV (reference sequence). CDR3 length: 13 residues. CDR3 DNA: TGTGCCAGCTGTCCTCAGGGGAACACTGAAGCTTTCTTT. Amino acids: CASCPQGNTEAFF.

The genes are TRBV21-1 and TRBJ1-2; the DNA was not compared with TRBD1, the D call given in the table. TRBV21-1 is an annotated pseudogene. CDR3 length: 15 residues. CDR3 sequence reads: CASSQRTGVCYGYTF. DNA of the CDR3: TGTGCCAGCAGCCAACGGACAGGGGTTTGCTATGGCTACACCTTC.

In DNA form, the CDR3 reads TGTGCCAGTAGCACAGGGGGCTGGAGAGGCGAGCAGTACTTC. Translation: CASSTGGWRGEQYF. The genes are TRBV19 and TRBJ2-7; TRBD1 matches 9 bases. V shed 6 bases, J shed 6 bases, and the junction held 9 bases outside the gene matches. Germline assignment: CDR1 LNHDA and CDR2 SQIVND (reference sequence). The CDR3 contains 14 residues.

The chain couples TRBV28 to TRBJ1-2; D is ambiguous. Germline assignment: CDR1 MDHEN and CDR2 SYDVKM. The CDR3 length is 14 residues. V shed 2 bases and J shed 3 bases, with 10 bases lying between them. In nucleotides, the CDR3 is TGTGCCAGCAGTTTAAATGGGAGGTACTATGGCTACACCTTC. Protein product: CASSLNGRYYGYTF.

The rearrangement links TRBV6-5 to TRBJ1-1; 8 bases match TRBD1. Germline V gives CDR1 MNHEY, CDR2 SVGAGI. V dropped 6 bases and J dropped 7; count of bases not matched to a gene: 10. The CDR3 contains 14 residues. DNA for the CDR3: TGTGCCAGCAGCGCGGCAGGGGGCTGGGATGAAGCTTTCTTT. This translates into CASSAAGGWDEAFF.

The V call is TRBV11-2, the J call TRBJ2-3, with a tentative D call TRBD1 (6 bases). This CDR3 has 13 residues. V gave up 5 bases and J gave up 6 bases, with 12 bases separating them. Per germline, CDR1 SGHAT and CDR2 FQNNGV. The CDR3 sequence: CASSQTGMDTQYF. The CDR3 DNA reads TGTGCCAGCAGCCAAACAGGGATGGATACGCAGTATTTT.

The chain employs TRBV7-2 and TRBJ1-2; D unclear. CDR1 and CDR2 from the germline V gene are SGHTA and FQGNSA. CDR3 length: 12 amino acids. Trimming removed 3 bases from V and 7 bases from J, with 9 bases in between. CDR3 amino acids: CASSLDAGGYTF. CDR3 DNA: TGTGCCAGCAGCTTGGATGCGGGTGGCTACACCTTC. The full variable domain, with the rest looked up from reference TRBV7-2 and TRBJ1-2, is GAGVSQSPSNKVTEKGKDVELRCDPISGHTALYWYRQSLGQGLEFLIYFQGNSAPDKSGLPSDRFSAERTGGSVSTLTIQRTQQEDSAVYLCASSLDAGGYTFGSGTRLTVV.

The chain has TRBV18 and TRBJ2-7; 7 nucleotides align to TRBD1. V shed 8 bases, J shed 0 bases, and the junction held 7 bases outside the gene matches. Germline assignment: CDR1 KGHSH and CDR2 LQKENI. This CDR3 spans 14 amino acids. CDR3 bases: TGTGCCAGCAGAAGGGCAGGGGGCTCCTACGAGCAGTACTTC. Residues: CASRRAGGSYEQYF.

This chain connects TRBV11-2 to TRBJ1-1; D is unclear. The V end lost 2 bases, the J end lost 0 bases, and 7 bases lay between the germline ends. Germline CDR1 is SGHAT and CDR2 is FQNNGV. CDR3 length equals 14 residues. This CDR3 reads CASSLTEMNTEAFF. In DNA form, the CDR3 reads TGTGCCAGCAGCTTAACCGAGATGAACACTGAAGCTTTCTTT.

The rearrangement uses TRBV7-6 and TRBJ2-2; no firm D call. Trimming removed 5 bases from V and 0 bases from J, with 10 bases in between. Germline lookup yields CDR1 SGHVS and CDR2 FNYEAQ. The CDR3 contains 15 residues. The CDR3 here is CASSPTQTNTGELFF. The CDR3 nucleotides are TGTGCCAGCAGCCCCACACAAACGAACACCGGGGAGCTGTTTTTT.

This sequence joins TRBV7-2 and TRBJ1-6, with 11 nucleotides matching TRBD1. The germline V gene has CDR1 SGHTA and CDR2 FQGNSA. This CDR3 has 16 amino acids. J gave up 14 bases and V 4 bases, and 13 bases lay outside the gene matches. Here the CDR3 reads CASSSPDRGPVRTLHF. The CDR3 nucleotides are TGTGCCAGCAGCTCCCCGGACAGGGGGCCCGTTAGGACCCTCCACTTT.

The gene calls are TRBV5-4 and TRBJ2-5; 12 positions agree with TRBD1. The junction had 10 bases not matched to a gene; V was cut back by 4 bases and J by 6 bases. CDR1 and CDR2 (germline): SGHNT, YYREEE (reference sequence). This CDR3 spans 16 amino acids. CDR3 DNA: TGTGCCAGCAGCAACCCCGGGACAGGGGGCGGAAAGACCCAGTACTTC. Translating gives CASSNPGTGGGKTQYF.

V gene TRBV7-3 combines with J gene TRBJ1-1; D gene ambiguous. The V gene's germline CDR1 is SGHTA and CDR2 FQGTGA. Trimming took off 1 base at V and 5 bases at J, with 14 bases between the two ends. The CDR3 extends over 15 amino acids. The CDR3 sequence: CASSLNIGRVTEAFF. For the CDR3, the DNA is TGTGCCAGCAGCTTAAATATAGGGAGGGTTACTGAAGCTTTCTTT.

The V and J genes are TRBV30 and TRBJ1-3; 8 nucleotides line up with TRBD1. Trimming took 7 bases from V and 0 from J; bases not matched to a gene: 5. Germline CDR1 and CDR2: GTSNPN and SVGIG (reference sequence). The CDR3 is made up of 14 amino acids. This chain's CDR3 is CAFGQGFSGNTIYF. The CDR3 region has the DNA TGTGCCTTCGGACAGGGTTTCTCTGGAAACACCATATATTTT.

This chain links TRBV5-1 with TRBJ2-3; possibly TRBD1 for D (6 bases). Looked up from germline, CDR1 is SGHRS and CDR2 is YFSETQ. V lost 0 bases and J 1 base, leaving 9 bases between the germline ends. The CDR3 sequence is 15 residues long. The CDR3 spells CASSLEQGGTDTQYF. CDR3 coding DNA: TGCGCCAGCAGCTTGGAACAGGGTGGCACAGATACGCAGTATTTT.

The chain couples TRBV3-1 (or the pseudogene TRBV3-2) to TRBJ1-1; tentatively, D is TRBD1 (6 bases). From germline, CDR1 is LGHDT and CDR2 YNNKEL (reference sequence). Trimming took off 4 bases at V and 3 bases at J, with 18 bases between the two ends. The CDR3 runs to 16 residues. The CDR3 DNA reads as TGTGCCAGCAGCCTTTGGGGGGGCACTCCCGACACTGAAGCTTTCTTT. Translated: CASSLWGGTPDTEAFF.

V and J are TRBV4-2 and TRBJ2-1; D perhaps matches TRBD1 (5 bases). Germline V gives CDR1 LGHNA, CDR2 YNFKEQ. Trimming removed 0 bases from V and 5 bases from J, with 11 bases in between. The CDR3 is 15 residues long. CDR3 DNA sequence: TGTGCCAGCAGCCAAGATATAGGCAGGGACAATGAGCAGTTCTTC. Protein: CASSQDIGRDNEQFF.

J is TRBJ1-1 and V is TRBV7-9; 7 bases match TRBD1. Looked up from germline, CDR1 is SEHNR and CDR2 is FQNEAQ (reference sequence). This CDR3 is built from 14 residues. The J segment lost 2 bases and the V segment lost 6 bases, leaving 6 bases of the junction unmatched. The CDR3, as DNA: TGTGCCAGCAGGCAGGGACAGAGTAACACTGAAGCTTTCTTT. Its protein is CASRQGQSNTEAFF.

A word on this clone: Other nucleotide sequences from this sample produce the same CDR3. The chain couples TRBV4-3 to TRBJ1-2; 7 bases line up with TRBD1. This CDR3 comprises 14 residues. The trim removed 4 bases at V and 2 bases at J, leaving 4 bases unmatched. Germline CDR1 LGHNA, CDR2 YSLEER. For the CDR3, the DNA is TGCGCCAGCAGCCCCTTGACAGGGAACTATGGCTACACCTTC. This encodes CASSPLTGNYGYTF.

This clone was recorded at least ten times. The chain links TRBV6-4 to TRBJ1-4; 9 bases fit TRBD1. The CDR3 runs to 16 residues. Trimming took 6 bases from V and 7 from J; bases not matched to a gene: 12. Germline values: CDR1 MRHNA, CDR2 SNTAGT. The CDR3 spells CASSEYPGQGGEKLFF. The CDR3 DNA reads as TGTGCCAGCAGCGAGTACCCGGGACAGGGAGGTGAAAAACTGTTTTTT.

As for this clone: Other DNA sequences within the sample encode an identical CDR3. The CDR3 loop is CASSEGQSNQPQHF. The CDR3 DNA reads TGTGCCAGCAGTGAGGGACAGTCCAATCAGCCCCAGCATTTT. The rearrangement joins TRBV2 to TRBJ1-5; 7 nucleotides agree with TRBD1. Germline values: CDR1 SNHLY, CDR2 FYNNEI. Unmatched junction bases numbered 2, after V lost 3 bases and J lost 3 bases. The CDR3 loop spans 14 amino acids.

The CDR3 spells CASSPTLTGAYGYTF. The CDR3 nucleotides read TGTGCCAGCAGCCCCACGCTGACAGGGGCCTATGGCTACACCTTC. The V call is TRBV11-2, the J call TRBJ1-2; 8 nucleotides match TRBD1. CDR1 SGHAT and CDR2 FQNNGV come from the germline V gene. There are 15 residues in the CDR3. Trimming at V came to 5 bases and at J to 4 bases, leaving 9 bases not matched to a gene.

This chain connects TRBV30 to TRBJ1-6; weak D call: TRBD1 (5 bases). The CDR3 sequence is 15 residues long. Germline V gene data show CDR1 as GTSNPN and CDR2 as SVGIG (reference sequence). Between the trimmed V and J ends, which lost 4 bases and 10 bases, there was a span of 20 bases. CDR3 nucleotides: TGTGCCTGGACCCCAACGTGGGGGGTTTACTCACCCCTCCACTTT. Protein sequence: CAWTPTWGVYSPLHF.

The table lists this clone with a few counts. The V gene is TRBV29-1, the J gene TRBJ1-1, with a weak D call TRBD1 (5 bases). From germline, CDR1 is SQVTM and CDR2 ANQGSEA. CDR3 size: 13 residues. With 3 bases removed from V and 4 bases from J, the gap between germline ends came to 12 bases. The CDR3 loop reads CSVDAGGGTEAFF. The CDR3 coding sequence is TGCAGCGTTGACGCGGGGGGGGGCACTGAAGCTTTCTTT.

The rearrangement joins TRBV7-2 to TRBJ1-5; D possibly corresponds to TRBD1 (5 bases). Germline CDR1 reads SGHTA; CDR2 reads FQGNSA. The CDR3 contains 15 residues. V lost 1 base and J 9 bases, leaving 16 bases between the germline ends. The CDR3 nucleotides read TGTGCCAGCAGCTTAGTTTTGGCGGGGCACGGGCCCCAGCATTTT. This translates into CASSLVLAGHGPQHF.

The table lists this clone with a count of one. The V gene is TRBV5-1, the J gene TRBJ1-2, with 7 nucleotides matching TRBD1. The J segment lost 10 bases and the V segment lost 4 bases, leaving 13 bases of the junction unmatched. Germline CDR1 reads SGHRS; CDR2 reads YFSETQ. This CDR3 has 14 amino acids. CDR3 amino acids: CASSPRGDSRDYTF. The CDR3, as DNA: TGCGCCAGCAGCCCGAGGGGGGACAGTAGAGACTACACCTTC.